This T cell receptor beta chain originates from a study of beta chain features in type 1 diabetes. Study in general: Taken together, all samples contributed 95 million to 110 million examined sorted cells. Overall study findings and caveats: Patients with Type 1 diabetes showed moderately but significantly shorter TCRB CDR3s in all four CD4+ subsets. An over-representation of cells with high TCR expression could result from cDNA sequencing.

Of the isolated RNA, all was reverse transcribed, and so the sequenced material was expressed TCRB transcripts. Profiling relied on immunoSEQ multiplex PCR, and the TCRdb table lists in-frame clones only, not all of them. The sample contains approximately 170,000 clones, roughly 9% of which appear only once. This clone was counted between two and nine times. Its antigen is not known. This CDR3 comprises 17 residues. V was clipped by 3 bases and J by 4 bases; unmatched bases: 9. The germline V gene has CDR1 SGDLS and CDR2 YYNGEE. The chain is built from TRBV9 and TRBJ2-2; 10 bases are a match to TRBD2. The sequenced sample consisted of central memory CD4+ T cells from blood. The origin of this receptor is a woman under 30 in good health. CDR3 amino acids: CASSGLGLAEITGELFF. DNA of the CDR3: TGTGCCAGCAGCGGACTCGGACTAGCGGAAATCACCGGGGAGCTGTTTTTT.